Shown below are 29 T cell receptor beta chains from a single sample sequenced in a study of Ad26.COV2.S vaccination and SARS-CoV-2 variants. Measured with immunoSEQ multiplex PCR; TCRdb has only the in-frame clones, and not every one. The data show about 350,000 clones, roughly 84% seen once. Documented treatment: some 19 received Ad26.COV2.S at low or high dose, single or two shots; about 5 received placebo; per-sample allocation not given. Each sample was drawn 63 days after the first injection (of vaccine or placebo). Sample: peripheral blood, taken in a trial of Ad26.COV2.S vaccine versus placebo. The source of these receptors is a person aged 18-65 years who received the Ad26.COV2.S COVID-19 vaccine or a placebo.

The rearrangement links TRBV4-3 to TRBJ2-1, with 7 bases matching TRBD2. The CDR3 totals 16 residues. Germline V gene data show CDR1 as LGHNA and CDR2 as YSLEER. Losses at the gene ends were 0 bases for V and 4 bases for J; bases not matched to a gene: 6. The CDR3 is CASSQDTLAAYNEQFF. The CDR3 nucleotides are TGCGCCAGCAGCCAAGATACCCTAGCGGCATACAATGAGCAGTTCTTC.

The J gene is TRBJ1-2, the V gene TRBV5-5; D not certain. The V end was cut by 0 bases, the J end by 2 bases, with 11 bases between. The CDR3 runs 15 residues. CDR1 and CDR2 from the germline V gene are SGHKS and YYEKEE (reference sequence). CDR3 sequence reads: CASSLAADLNYGYTF. CDR3 coding DNA: TGTGCCAGCAGCTTGGCGGCAGACCTAAACTATGGCTACACCTTC.

The V call is TRBV19, the J call TRBJ1-3; no definite D call. Per the germline V gene, CDR1 is LNHDA and CDR2 is SQIVND (reference sequence). V was trimmed by 4 bases and J by 4 bases, leaving 14 bases between them. This CDR3 is built from 15 residues. Here the CDR3 DNA reads TGTGCCAGTAGTAATCGGGGAAAGTACGGAAACACCATATATTTT. It codes for CASSNRGKYGNTIYF.

This clone was observed a few times. The V call is TRBV6-4, the J call TRBJ2-4, with 10 nucleotides matching TRBD2. The trim removed 7 bases at V and 0 bases at J, leaving 12 bases unmatched. The CDR3 consists of 18 residues. CDR1 and CDR2 (germline): MRHNA, SNTAGT. The CDR3: CASNSGAGGRVAKNIQYF. In nucleotides, the CDR3 is TGTGCCAGCAATAGTGGAGCGGGGGGGCGGGTAGCCAAAAACATTCAGTACTTC.

The chain links TRBV10-1 to TRBJ2-3; unclear D gene. The CDR3 sequence is 11 residues long. Germline V lookup: CDR1 WNHNN, CDR2 SYGVQD (reference sequence). V was shortened by 4 bases and J by 5 bases, with 4 bases between the two germline ends. The DNA for the CDR3 is TGCGCCAGCAGTGGAGGAGATACGCAGTATTTT. Translated: CASSGGDTQYF.

The chain links TRBV5-6 to TRBJ2-1; D not certain. Trimming pared 1 base from V and 3 bases from J, leaving 11 bases between. This CDR3 spans 15 amino acids. Germline values: CDR1 SGHDT, CDR2 YYEEEE. The CDR3 DNA is TGTGCCAGCAGCTTGTTGTGGGGAAACTACAATGAGCAGTTCTTC. It is translated as CASSLLWGNYNEQFF.

The V gene is TRBV5-4, the J gene TRBJ2-1; D tentatively fits TRBD1 or TRBD2 (5 bases each). Trimming took 4 bases from V and 1 from J, leaving 12 bases between them. Germline CDR1 and CDR2: SGHNT and YYREEE (reference sequence). The length of the CDR3 is 15 residues. The chain's CDR3 is CASSPPGRSYNEQFF. For the CDR3, the DNA is TGTGCCAGCAGCCCACCGGGACGGTCCTACAATGAGCAGTTCTTC.

The rearrangement joins TRBV7-2 to TRBJ2-4, with TRBD2 as a possible D gene (6 bases). Germline V CDR1 and CDR2: SGHTA, FQGNSA. Deletions cut 1 base from V and 5 bases from J, with 15 bases between. The CDR3 consists of 16 residues. CDR3 loop: CASSLGGPGVQNIQYF. The CDR3, as DNA: TGTGCCAGCAGCTTAGGGGGTCCGGGGGTTCAAAACATTCAGTACTTC.

The chain is built from TRBV18 and TRBJ1-5; TRBD1 might be the D (5 bases). Trimming cost V 6 bases and J 8 bases, with 20 bases left between them. This CDR3 region has 15 residues. Germline V CDR1 and CDR2: KGHSH, LQKENI. The chain's CDR3 is CASSRVARASEPQHF. The CDR3 bases are TGTGCCAGCTCGCGGGTCGCCAGGGCCTCCGAGCCCCAGCATTTT.

The chain couples TRBV5-1 to TRBJ2-7; 11 bases align to TRBD2. Germline lookup yields CDR1 SGHRS and CDR2 YFSETQ. This CDR3 region has 17 residues. V was pared by 4 bases and J by 0 bases, with 9 bases of the junction left unmatched. CDR3 loop: CASSPDAGTSGSYEQYF. CDR3 bases: TGCGCCAGCAGCCCCGATGCCGGGACTAGCGGCTCCTACGAGCAGTACTTC.

The chain couples TRBV7-2 to TRBJ1-1, with 7 bases identical to TRBD1. J lost 0 bases, V lost 5 bases, and 3 bases had no gene match. This CDR3 is 14 amino acids long. The V gene's germline CDR1 is SGHTA and CDR2 FQGNSA. CDR3 bases: TGTGCCAGCAGCCTGGACAGGCTGAACACTGAAGCTTTCTTT. This codes for CASSLDRLNTEAFF.

V usage is TRBV20-1 and J usage is TRBJ2-5, with 9 bases fitting TRBD2. J lost 0 bases, V lost 3 bases, and 5 bases had no gene match. Germline CDR1 and CDR2: DFQATT and SNEGSKA (reference sequence). This CDR3 is built from 15 residues. CDR3 nucleotides: TGCAGTGCTAGTAGCGGGAGCCCCCACCAAGAGACCCAGTACTTC. Translation: CSASSGSPHQETQYF.

This clone was counted only a few times. The gene calls are TRBV9 and TRBJ2-3; D is uncertain. CDR1 is SGDLS, CDR2 YYNGEE, per germline. The CDR3 covers 18 residues. V was trimmed by 3 bases and J by 0 bases, leaving 20 bases between them. CDR3 sequence (DNA): TGTGCCAGCAGCGAAAACCTACATGGCACAATCAGCACAGATACGCAGTATTTT. This translates into CASSENLHGTISTDTQYF.

The chain carries TRBV27 and TRBJ2-7, with D possibly being TRBD1 (6 bases). With 5 bases removed from V and 7 bases from J, the gap between germline ends came to 15 bases. Germline values: CDR1 MNHEY, CDR2 SMNVEV (reference sequence). The length of the CDR3 is 13 residues. This CDR3 is CASSTKAQGEQYF. The CDR3 coding sequence is TGTGCCAGCAGTACAAAGGCCCAGGGGGAGCAGTACTTC.

V gene TRBV30 combines with J gene TRBJ2-3; 11 nucleotides match TRBD2. Germline loops: CDR1 GTSNPN, CDR2 SVGIG (reference sequence). The junction had 7 bases not matched to a gene; V was cut back by 3 bases and J by 5 bases. This CDR3 is built from 15 residues. CDR3 region: CAWSLGTSGQDTQYF. The CDR3 nucleotides read TGTGCCTGGAGCCTAGGGACTAGCGGACAAGATACGCAGTATTTT.

The chain joins TRBV28 to TRBJ1-3; D perhaps matches TRBD1 (5 bases). Germline CDR1 is MDHEN and CDR2 is SYDVKM. The V end was cut by 5 bases, the J end by 0 bases, with 8 bases between. The CDR3 extends over 14 amino acids. The CDR3 sequence is CASSPGGSGNTIYF. CDR3 DNA sequence: TGTGCCAGCAGTCCCGGGGGCTCTGGAAACACCATATATTTT.

The chain combines TRBV18 with TRBJ2-5; the D call may be TRBD1 or TRBD2 (5 bases each). Trimming took 6 bases from V and 1 from J, leaving 12 bases between them. Looked up from germline, CDR1 is KGHSH and CDR2 is LQKENI. CDR3 length: 14 residues. The CDR3 DNA follows: TGTGCCAGCTCCCTGACCGGGACCCAAGAGACCCAGTACTTC. It specifies CASSLTGTQETQYF.

The chain links TRBV6-4 to TRBJ2-1; D tentatively fits TRBD1 or TRBD2 (5 bases each). V was trimmed by 4 bases and J by 8 bases, leaving 15 bases between them. The CDR3 is 14 residues long. Germline-derived CDR1 and CDR2 are MRHNA and SNTAGT. The CDR3 region has the DNA TGTGCCAGCAGTGTGACCGGGACGGTGGATGAGCAGTTCTTC. Its translation: CASSVTGTVDEQFF.

V is TRBV11-2 and J is TRBJ2-2; TRBD2 might be the D (6 bases). Per the germline V gene, CDR1 is SGHAT and CDR2 is FQNNGV. The CDR3 length is 14 residues. Deletions cut 3 bases from V and 3 bases from J, with 8 bases between. The CDR3 region is CASSLWEDTGELFF. The CDR3 nucleotides read TGTGCCAGCAGCTTGTGGGAGGACACCGGGGAGCTGTTTTTT.

V and J are TRBV4-2 and TRBJ1-2; 8 nucleotides align to TRBD1. Germline CDR1 and CDR2: LGHNA and YNFKEQ. V lost 3 bases, J lost 5 bases, and 14 bases stayed unmatched. The CDR3 sequence is 17 residues long. The CDR3 sequence is CASSQRIQGVYGYGYTF. The CDR3 DNA follows: TGTGCCAGCAGCCAGCGGATACAGGGGGTTTACGGGTATGGCTACACCTTC.

This clone was counted between two and nine times. The chain couples TRBV18 to TRBJ2-5, with 14 positions matching TRBD2. This CDR3 comprises 18 residues. Germline V gene sequence: CDR1 KGHSH, CDR2 LQKENI. With V trimmed by 4 bases and J by 1 base, 8 bases remained unmatched. CDR3 in amino acids: CASSRGLAGGTSQETQYF. Here the CDR3 DNA reads TGTGCCAGCTCACGTGGACTAGCGGGGGGTACATCCCAAGAGACCCAGTACTTC.

This clone was seen once. V gene TRBV19 combines with J gene TRBJ1-2; 9 nucleotides match TRBD1. Germline lookup yields CDR1 LNHDA and CDR2 SQIVND (reference sequence). The ends lost 3 bases at V and 6 bases at J; junction bases unmatched: 8. This CDR3 comprises 15 residues. Written as DNA, the CDR3 is TGTGCCAGTAGTATGGGGACAGGGCCCCCTAATGGCTACACCTTC. Amino acid sequence: CASSMGTGPPNGYTF.

V usage is TRBV19 and J usage is TRBJ2-5; D call uncertain. CDR3 length equals 15 residues. CDR1 and CDR2 from the germline V gene are LNHDA and SQIVND (reference sequence). V dropped 2 bases and J dropped 0 bases, with 10 bases sitting between them. This CDR3 is CASSITSTYQETQYF. Here the CDR3 DNA reads TGTGCCAGTAGTATAACGAGTACTTACCAAGAGACCCAGTACTTC.

The V gene is TRBV27, the J gene TRBJ2-5; tentative D call: TRBD2 (5 bases). The CDR3 extends over 15 amino acids. Germline values: CDR1 MNHEY, CDR2 SMNVEV (reference sequence). V gave up 3 bases and J gave up 3 bases, with 14 bases separating them. Here the CDR3 reads CASSFLGGSEETQYF. The CDR3 DNA reads TGTGCCAGCAGTTTCCTAGGTGGGAGCGAAGAGACCCAGTACTTC.

This clone turned up a few times. The chain carries TRBV2 and TRBJ1-3; the D is unclear. V was pared by 4 bases and J by 3 bases, with 7 bases between. Per the germline V gene, CDR1 is SNHLY and CDR2 is FYNNEI. There are 13 residues in the CDR3. The CDR3 loop is CASSGRYGNTIYF. The DNA for the CDR3 is TGTGCCAGCAGTGGACGGTATGGAAACACCATATATTTT.

This chain links TRBV29-1 with TRBJ2-3; 7 positions match TRBD2. The CDR3 has 16 amino acids. J gave up 0 bases and V 4 bases, and 10 bases lay outside the gene matches. CDR1 is SQVTM and CDR2 is ANQGSEA in the germline V gene. CDR3 sequence reads: CSVGGSLADSTDTQYF. The CDR3 nucleotides are TGCAGCGTTGGTGGTAGCCTAGCGGATAGCACAGATACGCAGTATTTT.

The V call is TRBV7-2, the J call TRBJ1-4; D is unclear. This CDR3 spans 12 amino acids. Germline loops: CDR1 SGHTA, CDR2 FQGNSA. V was shortened by 1 base and J by 8 bases, with 5 bases between the two germline ends. The CDR3 here is CASSLVGEKLFF. The CDR3 DNA is TGTGCCAGCAGCTTAGTGGGGGAAAAACTGTTTTTT.

J is TRBJ2-1 and V is TRBV30; TRBD2 matches at 9 bases. Per the germline V gene, CDR1 is GTSNPN and CDR2 is SVGIG (reference sequence). The CDR3 is 17 residues long. V lost 3 bases and J lost 2; bases outside the gene matches: 11. CDR3 sequence reads: CAWRGRRAGGTYNEQFF. The CDR3 nucleotides read TGTGCCTGGAGAGGAAGAAGAGCGGGAGGCACCTACAATGAGCAGTTCTTC.

V usage is TRBV11-2 and J usage is TRBJ2-7; no definite D call. V shed 3 bases and J shed 5 bases, with 17 bases lying between them. The CDR3 consists of 15 residues. The germline CDR1 and CDR2 sequences are SGHAT and FQNNGV. CDR3 coding DNA: TGTGCCAGCAGCTTTGGGAAGGGAAACTTAAACGAGCAGTACTTC. It is translated as CASSFGKGNLNEQYF.